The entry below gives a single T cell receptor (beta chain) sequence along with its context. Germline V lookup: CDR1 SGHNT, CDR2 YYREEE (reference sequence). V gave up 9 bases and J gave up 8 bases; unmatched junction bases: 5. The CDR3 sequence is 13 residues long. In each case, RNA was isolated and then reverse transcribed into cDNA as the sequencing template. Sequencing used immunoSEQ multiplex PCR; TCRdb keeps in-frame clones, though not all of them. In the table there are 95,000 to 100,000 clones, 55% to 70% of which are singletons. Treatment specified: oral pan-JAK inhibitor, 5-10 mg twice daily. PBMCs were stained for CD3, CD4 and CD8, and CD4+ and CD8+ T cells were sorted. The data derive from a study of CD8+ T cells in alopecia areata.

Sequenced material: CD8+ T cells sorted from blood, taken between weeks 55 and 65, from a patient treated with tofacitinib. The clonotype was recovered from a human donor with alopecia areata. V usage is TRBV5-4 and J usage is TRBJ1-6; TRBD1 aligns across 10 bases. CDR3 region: CATEGTGDSPLHF. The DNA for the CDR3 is TGTGCCACCGAAGGGACAGGGGATTCACCCCTCCACTTT.